The entry that follows covers one T cell receptor beta chain sequence. The antigen is not known. V was trimmed by 7 bases and J by 7 bases, leaving 14 bases between them. CDR3 length equals 13 residues. Germline CDR1 SNHLY, CDR2 FYNNEI. Blood specimens came from baseline, cycle 4 day 1, and cycle 7 day 1. This table comes from immunoSEQ multiplex PCR, and its TCRdb copy is limited to in-frame clones, with some not included. This table has about 52,000 clones, about 85% appearing once. This specimen comes from a study of OX40 agonist ivuxolimab in advanced cancers. Study-level points and caveats: Which antigen the expanded peripheral T cells recognized is unknown.

The clonotype comes from an adult with an advanced solid tumor such as melanoma, head and neck, liver or kidney cancer. The gene calls are TRBV2 and TRBJ1-3; D call uncertain. The sequencing used CD4+ or CD8+ T cells sorted from blood, collected in a trial of the OX40 agonist ivuxolimab. CDR3 nucleotide sequence: TGTGCCAGCATCGAGGCGGCGGGGAACACCATATATTTT. Translating it yields CASIEAAGNTIYF.